A selection of T cell receptor beta chains follows, all from one sample in a study of control samples from healthy donors and cancer patients. The assay was immunoSEQ multiplex PCR, and TCRdb's table has in-frame clones only and misses some. The sample has 75,000 to 90,000 clones, around nine tenths seen once. Sequenced: blood. These receptors all stem from a man under 40 in good health. CDR3s include the opening cysteine and the closing phenylalanine or tryptophan. A D gene is named only where the DNA matches it firmly. A row's size may be missing; if present it is once, few, many or a size class.

15,TRBJ2-2,NA,TRBV11-2,NA,CASSLVSRNTGELFF,TGTGCCAGCAGCTTAGTGTCCAGGAACACCGGGGAGCTGTTTTTT
13,TRBJ2-5,NA,TRBV7-9,many,CASSPRPQETQYF,TGTGCCAGCAGCCCAAGGCCGCAAGAGACCCAGTACTTC
14,TRBJ2-3,NA,TRBV19,NA,CASSIEDNFWGQYF,TGTGCCAGTAGTATAGAGGACAATTTTTGGGGGCAGTATTTT
13,TRBJ2-5,NA,TRBV7-9,NA,CASSLGRGETQYF,TGTGCCAGCAGCTTAGGTAGAGGGGAGACCCAGTACTTC
16,TRBJ2-7,NA,TRBV6-5,NA,CASSYSKRGGLYEQYF,TGTGCCAGCAGTTACTCGAAGAGGGGGGGACTCTACGAGCAGTACTTC
16,TRBJ2-3,NA,TRBV7-8,NA,CASSFGGQLITDTQYF,TGTGCCAGCAGCTTCGGGGGCCAGCTCATCACAGATACGCAGTATTTT
13,TRBJ1-2,TRBD1,TRBV6-5,NA,CASSQPGTGAPNF,TGTGCCAGCAGTCAGCCCGGGACAGGGGCACCAAACTTC
14,TRBJ1-2,TRBD1,TRBV4-1,NA,CASSQTGALNGYTF,TGCGCCAGCAGCCAAACAGGGGCTTTAAATGGCTACACCTTC
13,TRBJ2-1,NA,TRBV28,NA,CASGGRGLAEQFF,TGTGCCAGCGGAGGGCGGGGTTTAGCTGAGCAGTTCTTC
13,TRBJ1-1,NA,TRBV24-1,NA,CATRLSRGTEAFF,TGTGCCACCAGATTGAGCAGGGGTACTGAAGCTTTCTTT
13,TRBJ2-1,NA,TRBV12-3/TRBV12-4,NA,CASSFLQNNEQFF,TGTGCCAGCAGTTTTCTCCAAAACAATGAGCAGTTCTTC
13,TRBJ2-3,NA,TRBV24-1,NA,CATQGRVTDTQYF,TGTGCCACCCAGGGTAGGGTTACAGATACGCAGTATTTT
14,TRBJ1-6,NA,TRBV27,NA,CASSYNAGKSPLHF,TGTGCCAGCAGTTACAATGCGGGGAAATCACCCCTCCACTTT
14,TRBJ2-7,TRBD1,TRBV9,once,CASSADDRGHEQYF,TGTGCCAGCAGCGCAGACGACAGGGGCCACGAGCAGTACTTC
12,TRBJ1-2,NA,TRBV24-1,once,CATSDLLRGYTF,TGTGCCACCAGTGATTTGCTGAGGGGCTACACCTTC
15,TRBJ1-4,TRBD1,TRBV5-1,NA,CASSLSGQLNEKLFF,TGCGCCAGCAGCTTGTCGGGACAGTTAAATGAAAAACTGTTTTTT
12,TRBJ1-5,NA,TRBV10-3,NA,CAISESDQPQHF,TGTGCCATCAGTGAGTCAGATCAGCCCCAGCATTTT
15,TRBJ2-7,TRBD1,TRBV14,NA,CASSPRRAGGTRQYF,TGTGCCAGCAGCCCCCGTCGGGCAGGGGGTACGAGGCAGTACTTC
13,TRBJ2-1,NA,TRBV5-5,NA,CASSLRHFNEQFF,TGTGCCAGCAGCCTCCGACATTTCAATGAGCAGTTCTTC
12,TRBJ2-4,NA,TRBV20-1,NA,CSASPLSNIQYF,TGCAGTGCTAGTCCCTTAAGTAACATTCAGTACTTC
13,TRBJ1-1,NA,TRBV30,NA,CAWSVLGNTEAFF,TGTGCCTGGAGTGTACTGGGGAACACTGAAGCTTTCTTT
15,TRBJ1-2,NA,TRBV5-4,NA,CASSDNSRQGYGYTF,TGTGCCAGCAGTGATAATTCGCGGCAGGGCTATGGCTACACCTTC
15,TRBJ1-1,TRBD1,TRBV28,few,CASSWAGQGNTEAFF,TGTGCCAGCAGTTGGGCGGGACAGGGGAACACTGAAGCTTTCTTT
16,TRBJ1-3,TRBD1,TRBV11-2,NA,CASSLSTGGSGNTIYF,TGTGCCAGCAGCTTAAGCACAGGGGGATCAGGAAACACCATATATTTT
15,TRBJ1-2,NA,TRBV7-3,NA,CANSLSHREVHGYTF,TGTGCCAACAGCTTATCCCATCGGGAGGTCCATGGCTACACCTTC
15,TRBJ1-6,NA,TRBV6-1,NA,CASSETTTYDSPLHF,TGTGCCAGCAGTGAAACTACAACTTATGATTCACCCCTCCACTTT
17,TRBJ1-3,NA,TRBV7-9,NA,CASSLEGQGIPGNTIYF,TGTGCCAGCAGCTTAGAAGGGCAGGGGATCCCTGGAAACACCATATATTTT
15,TRBJ2-2,NA,TRBV27,NA,CASSLAGAFAGELFF,TGTGCCAGCAGTTTAGCCGGGGCGTTCGCCGGGGAGCTGTTTTTT
15,TRBJ2-1,TRBD2,TRBV27,NA,CASSFLGLVDNEQFF,TGTGCCAGCAGTTTTCTTGGACTAGTAGACAATGAGCAGTTCTTC
14,TRBJ2-7,TRBD1,TRBV29-1,NA,CSVGQGAGSYEQYF,TGCAGCGTTGGACAGGGGGCCGGCTCCTACGAGCAGTACTTC
13,TRBJ1-1,NA,TRBV12-3/TRBV12-4,once,CASSLPGVTEAFF,TGTGCCAGCAGTTTACCAGGGGTCACTGAAGCTTTCTTT
15,TRBJ2-3,NA,TRBV21-1,NA,CASSKGGRYTDTQYF,TGTGCCAGCAGCAAAGGGGGACGTTACACAGATACGCAGTATTTT
13,TRBJ1-2,NA,TRBV7-3,once,CASSLSPEYGYTF,TGTGCCAGCAGCTTAAGTCCCGAGTATGGCTACACCTTC
16,TRBJ1-6,NA,TRBV7-8,NA,CASSLEGSSYNSPLHF,TGTGCCAGCAGCTTAGAGGGATCCTCCTATAATTCACCCCTCCACTTT